This TCR beta chain was captured by sequencing in a study of blood T cell repertoires in COVID-19. Study details: There were acute and convalescent COVID-19 samples, and they came from the United States, Italy and Spain. Sample material is recorded as cDNA or gDNA derived from T cells, B-cell-depleted T cells, or PBMCs.

As originally analysed: It was from reference gene primer amplification that nucleated cell counts were estimated. The repertoire was sequenced with immunoSEQ multiplex PCR; TCRdb's copy has only in-frame clones and lacks some. V, J and clone size reflect that table, while D and trimming were determined from the DNA. The sample yields fewer than 100,000 clones, about nine tenths seen once. The source material was peripheral blood. This receptor was taken from an older man in a cohort sampled during active COVID-19.

Here the CDR3 DNA reads TGTGCCAGCTCACTTACACCTAACTATGGCTACACCTTC. Encoded protein: CASSLTPNYGYTF. This chain uses TRBV18 with TRBJ1-2, with D unclear. CDR1 and CDR2 from the germline V gene are KGHSH and LQKENI. The CDR3 runs to 13 residues. V lost 4 bases to trimming and J lost 0 bases, with 6 bases between them.